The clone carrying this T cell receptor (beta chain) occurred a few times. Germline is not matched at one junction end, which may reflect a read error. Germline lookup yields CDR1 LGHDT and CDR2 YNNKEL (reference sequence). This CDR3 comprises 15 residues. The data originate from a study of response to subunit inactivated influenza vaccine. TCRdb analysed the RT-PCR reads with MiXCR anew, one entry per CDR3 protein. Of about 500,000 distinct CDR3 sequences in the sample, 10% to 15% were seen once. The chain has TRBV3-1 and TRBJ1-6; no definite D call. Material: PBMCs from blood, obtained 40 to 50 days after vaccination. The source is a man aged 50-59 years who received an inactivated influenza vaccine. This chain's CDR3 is CASSQGRGYNSPLHF. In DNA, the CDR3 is TGTGCCAGCAGCCAAGGCCGAGGCTATAATTCACCCCTTCACTTT.